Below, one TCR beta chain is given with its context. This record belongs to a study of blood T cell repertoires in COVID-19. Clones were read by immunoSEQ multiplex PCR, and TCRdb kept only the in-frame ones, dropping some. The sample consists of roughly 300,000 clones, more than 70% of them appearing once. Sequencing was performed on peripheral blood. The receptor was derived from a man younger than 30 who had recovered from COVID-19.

The CDR3 here is CASSPGQPDNEQFF. Here the CDR3 DNA reads TGCGCCAGCAGCCCGGGACAGCCCGACAATGAGCAGTTCTTC. This sequence joins TRBV5-1 and TRBJ2-1, with 7 bases identical to TRBD1. Germline CDR1 SGHRS, CDR2 YFSETQ. The CDR3 length is 14 residues. V trimming: 4 bases; J trimming: 5 bases; junction bases outside the gene matches: 6. Full variable domain (remainder filled in from reference TRBV5-1 and TRBJ2-1): KAGVTQTPRYLIKTRGQQVTLSCSPISGHRSVSWYQQTPGQGLQFLFEYFSETQRNKGNFPGRFSGRQFSNSRSEMNVSTLELGDSALYLCASSPGQPDNEQFFGPGTRLTVL.